The present TCR beta chain was sequenced within a study of blood T cells in healthy people across ages. Researchers isolated at least 6 million PBMCs per sample. This clonotype occurred a few times. It was with a sample-barcoded 5' primer and a J-beta primer mix that a second PCR of about 6 to 12 cycles was run. All samples gave at least 2.5 million CDR3-containing paired-end reads. TCRdb used MiXCR to reprocess the 5' RACE reads, holding one entry per CDR3 protein. Of about 1.7 million distinct CDR3 sequences in the sample, over 25% were seen once. After removal of 6 bases from V and 1 base from J, the junction contained 7 bases not matched to a gene. The CDR3 extends over 14 amino acids. In germline, CDR1 is DFQATT, CDR2 SNEGSKA (reference sequence).

The chain joins TRBV20-1 to TRBJ2-7; 9 nucleotides line up with TRBD2. The sequence was collected from a woman between 25 and 40 years old in good health. Sequencing input: blood. The CDR3 DNA reads TGCAGTGCCGCCGGGACTAGCAGTTCCTACGAGCAGTACTTC. It encodes CSAAGTSSSYEQYF.